This TCR beta chain originates from a study of T cell repertoires in cytomegalovirus infection. On the study more broadly: It was the public TCR beta signatures that indicated both CMV infection and matching HLA type.

This clonotype turned up a few times. Its matching antigen is unknown. Findings and caveats of the study: Summed frequency of shared TCR beta families picked out CMV carriers who also had the relevant HLA. In two of eight donors, the top clonotype was HLA-C-restricted CMV-specific.

Trimming pared 6 bases from V and 5 bases from J, leaving 19 bases between. Germline V CDR1 and CDR2: SQVTM, ANQGSEA. This CDR3 region has 15 residues. TCRdb ran MiXCR on the reads and lists one entry per CDR3 protein. This sample has about 260,000 distinct CDR3 sequences, with roughly an eighth found just once. The V and J genes are TRBV29-1 and TRBJ1-4; D not resolved. Sequenced input: PBMCs. The receptor was isolated from a human donor in good health (CMV status not recorded). Some clones in this sample may be carry-over from other donors' samples. The CDR3 nucleotides read TGCAGCGTCCAATGTTCGGGAGATGAGAATGAAAAACTGTTTTTT. Translated, it gives CSVQCSGDENEKLFF.